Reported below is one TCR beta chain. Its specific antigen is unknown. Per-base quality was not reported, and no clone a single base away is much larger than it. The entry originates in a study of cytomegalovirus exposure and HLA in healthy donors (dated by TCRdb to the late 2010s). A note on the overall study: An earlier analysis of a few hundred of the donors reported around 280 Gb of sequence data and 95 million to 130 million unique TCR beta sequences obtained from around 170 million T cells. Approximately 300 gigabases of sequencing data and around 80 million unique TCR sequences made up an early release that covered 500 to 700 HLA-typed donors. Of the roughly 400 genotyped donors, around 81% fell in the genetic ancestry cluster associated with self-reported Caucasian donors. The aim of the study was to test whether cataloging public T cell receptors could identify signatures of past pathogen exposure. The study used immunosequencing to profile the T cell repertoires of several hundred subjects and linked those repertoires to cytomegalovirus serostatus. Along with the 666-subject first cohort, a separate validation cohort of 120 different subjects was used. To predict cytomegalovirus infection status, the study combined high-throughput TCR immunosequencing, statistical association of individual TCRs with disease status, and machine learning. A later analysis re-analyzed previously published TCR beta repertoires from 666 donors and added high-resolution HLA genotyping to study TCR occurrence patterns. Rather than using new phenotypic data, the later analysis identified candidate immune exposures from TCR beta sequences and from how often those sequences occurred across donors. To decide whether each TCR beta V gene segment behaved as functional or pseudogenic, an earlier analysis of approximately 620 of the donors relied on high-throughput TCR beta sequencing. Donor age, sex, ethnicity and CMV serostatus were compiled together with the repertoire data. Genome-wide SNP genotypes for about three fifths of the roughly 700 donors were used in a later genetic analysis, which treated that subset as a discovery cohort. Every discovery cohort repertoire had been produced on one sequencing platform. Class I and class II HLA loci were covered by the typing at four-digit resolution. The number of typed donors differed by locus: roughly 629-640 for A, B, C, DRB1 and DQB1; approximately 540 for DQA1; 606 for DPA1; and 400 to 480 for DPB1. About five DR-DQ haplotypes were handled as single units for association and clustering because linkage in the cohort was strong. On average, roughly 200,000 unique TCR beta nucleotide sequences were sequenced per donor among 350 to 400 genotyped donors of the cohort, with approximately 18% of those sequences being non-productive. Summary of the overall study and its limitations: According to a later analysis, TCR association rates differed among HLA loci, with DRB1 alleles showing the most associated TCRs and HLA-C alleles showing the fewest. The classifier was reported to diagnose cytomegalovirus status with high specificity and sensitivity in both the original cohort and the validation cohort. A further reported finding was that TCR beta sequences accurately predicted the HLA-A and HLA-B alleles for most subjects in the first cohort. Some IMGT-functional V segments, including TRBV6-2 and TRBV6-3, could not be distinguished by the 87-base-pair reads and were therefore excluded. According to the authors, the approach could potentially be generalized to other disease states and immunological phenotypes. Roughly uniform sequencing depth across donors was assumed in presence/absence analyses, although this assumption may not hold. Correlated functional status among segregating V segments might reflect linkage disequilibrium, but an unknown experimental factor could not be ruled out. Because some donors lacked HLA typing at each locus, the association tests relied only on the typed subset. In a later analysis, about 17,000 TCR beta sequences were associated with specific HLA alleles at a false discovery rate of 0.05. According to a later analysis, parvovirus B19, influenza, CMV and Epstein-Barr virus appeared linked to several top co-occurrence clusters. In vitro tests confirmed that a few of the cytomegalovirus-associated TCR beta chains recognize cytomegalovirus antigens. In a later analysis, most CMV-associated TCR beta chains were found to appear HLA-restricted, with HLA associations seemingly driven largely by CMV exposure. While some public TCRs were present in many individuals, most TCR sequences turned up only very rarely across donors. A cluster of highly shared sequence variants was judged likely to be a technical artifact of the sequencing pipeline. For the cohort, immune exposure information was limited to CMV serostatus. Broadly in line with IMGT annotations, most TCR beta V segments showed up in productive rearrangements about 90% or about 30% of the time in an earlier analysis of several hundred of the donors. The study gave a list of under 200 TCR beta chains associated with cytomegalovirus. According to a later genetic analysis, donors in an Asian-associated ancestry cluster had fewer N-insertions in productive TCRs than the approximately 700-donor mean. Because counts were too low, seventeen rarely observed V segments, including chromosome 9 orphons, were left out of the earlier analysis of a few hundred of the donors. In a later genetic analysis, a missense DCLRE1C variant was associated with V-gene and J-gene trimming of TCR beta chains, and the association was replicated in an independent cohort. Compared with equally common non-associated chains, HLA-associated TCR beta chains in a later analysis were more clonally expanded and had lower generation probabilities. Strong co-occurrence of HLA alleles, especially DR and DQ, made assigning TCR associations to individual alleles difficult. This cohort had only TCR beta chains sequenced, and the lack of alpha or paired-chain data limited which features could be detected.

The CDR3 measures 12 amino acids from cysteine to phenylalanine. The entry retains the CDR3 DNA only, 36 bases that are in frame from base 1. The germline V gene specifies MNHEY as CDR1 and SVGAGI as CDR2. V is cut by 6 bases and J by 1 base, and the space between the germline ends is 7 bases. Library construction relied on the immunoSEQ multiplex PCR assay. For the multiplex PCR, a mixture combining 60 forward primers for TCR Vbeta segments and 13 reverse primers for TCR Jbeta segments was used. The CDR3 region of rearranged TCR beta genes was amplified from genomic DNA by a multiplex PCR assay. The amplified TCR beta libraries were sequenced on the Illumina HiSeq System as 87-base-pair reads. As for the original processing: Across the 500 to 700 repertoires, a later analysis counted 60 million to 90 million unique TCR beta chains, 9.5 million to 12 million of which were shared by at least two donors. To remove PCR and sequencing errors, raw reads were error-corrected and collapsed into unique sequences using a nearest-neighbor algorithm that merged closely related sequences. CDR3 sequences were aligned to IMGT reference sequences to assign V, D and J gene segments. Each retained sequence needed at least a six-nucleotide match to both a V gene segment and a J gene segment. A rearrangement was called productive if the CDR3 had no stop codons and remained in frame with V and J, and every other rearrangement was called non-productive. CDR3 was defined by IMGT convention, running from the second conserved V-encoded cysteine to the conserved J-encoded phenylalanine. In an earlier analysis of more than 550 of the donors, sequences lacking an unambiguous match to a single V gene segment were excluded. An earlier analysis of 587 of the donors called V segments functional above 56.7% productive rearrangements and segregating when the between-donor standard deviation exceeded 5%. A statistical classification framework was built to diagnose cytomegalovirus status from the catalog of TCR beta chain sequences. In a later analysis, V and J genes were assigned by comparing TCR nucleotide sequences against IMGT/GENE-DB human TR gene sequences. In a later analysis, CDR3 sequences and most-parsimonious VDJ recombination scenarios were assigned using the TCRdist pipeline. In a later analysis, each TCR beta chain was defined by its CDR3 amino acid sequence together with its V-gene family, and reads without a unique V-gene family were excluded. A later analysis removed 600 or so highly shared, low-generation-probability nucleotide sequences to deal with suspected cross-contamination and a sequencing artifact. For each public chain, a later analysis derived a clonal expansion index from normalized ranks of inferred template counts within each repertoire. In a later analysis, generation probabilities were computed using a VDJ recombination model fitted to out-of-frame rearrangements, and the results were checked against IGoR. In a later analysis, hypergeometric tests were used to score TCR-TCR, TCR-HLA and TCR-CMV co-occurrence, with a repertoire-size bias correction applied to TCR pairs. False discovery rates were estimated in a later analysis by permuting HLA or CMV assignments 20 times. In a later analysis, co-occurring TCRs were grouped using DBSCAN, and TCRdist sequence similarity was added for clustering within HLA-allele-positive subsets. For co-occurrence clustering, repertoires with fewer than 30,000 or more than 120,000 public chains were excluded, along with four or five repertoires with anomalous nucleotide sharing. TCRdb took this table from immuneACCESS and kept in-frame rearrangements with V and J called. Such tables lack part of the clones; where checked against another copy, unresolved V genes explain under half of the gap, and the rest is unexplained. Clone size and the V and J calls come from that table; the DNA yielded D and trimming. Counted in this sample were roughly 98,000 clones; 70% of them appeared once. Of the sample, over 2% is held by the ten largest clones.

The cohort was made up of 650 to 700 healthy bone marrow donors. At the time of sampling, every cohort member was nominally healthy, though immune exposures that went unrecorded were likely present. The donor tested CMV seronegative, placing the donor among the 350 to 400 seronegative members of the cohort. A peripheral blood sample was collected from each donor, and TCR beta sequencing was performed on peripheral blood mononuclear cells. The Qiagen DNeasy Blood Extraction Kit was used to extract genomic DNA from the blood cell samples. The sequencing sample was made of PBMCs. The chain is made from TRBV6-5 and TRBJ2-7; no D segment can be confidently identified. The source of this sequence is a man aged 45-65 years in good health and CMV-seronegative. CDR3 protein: CASSPRSYEQYF. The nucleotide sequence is TGTGCCAGCAGCCCCAGATCCTACGAGCAGTACTTC.